The rows below give T cell receptor beta chains drawn from one sample of a study of cytomegalovirus exposure and HLA in healthy donors. TCRdb keeps only in-frame clones here, not all; method: immunoSEQ multiplex PCR. This table has about 180,000 clones, about 78% appearing once. Source material: PBMCs. All receptors come from a man in his forties in good health and CMV-seronegative. CDR3s include the opening cysteine and the closing phenylalanine or tryptophan. Fields, in order: clone size, D gene, J gene, V gene, CDR3 protein, CDR3 DNA. A D gene is named only where the DNA matches it firmly. For some rows the clone size is stated as once, few or many, or as a class when expanded; others skip it.

clone_size: .
d_call: .
j_call: TRBJ1-2
v_call: TRBV28
cdr3_aa: CASSSPLETANYGYTF
cdr3_nt: TGTGCCAGCAGTTCCCCTCTCGAGACAGCTAACTATGGCTACACCTTC

clone_size: .
d_call: .
j_call: TRBJ2-3
v_call: TRBV11-2
cdr3_aa: CASKGRRGITDTQYF
cdr3_nt: TGTGCCAGCAAGGGGCGGCGTGGAATCACAGATACGCAGTATTTT

clone_size: .
d_call: .
j_call: TRBJ1-2
v_call: TRBV19
cdr3_aa: CASRAAPYGYTF
cdr3_nt: TGTGCCAGTAGGGCAGCGCCCTATGGCTACACCTTC

clone_size: .
d_call: .
j_call: TRBJ2-1
v_call: TRBV29-1
cdr3_aa: CSVESWEAGNEQFF
cdr3_nt: TGCAGCGTTGAATCCTGGGAGGCTGGCAATGAGCAGTTCTTC

clone_size: .
d_call: TRBD1
j_call: TRBJ2-7
v_call: TRBV15
cdr3_aa: CATSRERDRVAYEQYF
cdr3_nt: TGTGCCACCAGCAGAGAGAGGGACAGGGTAGCCTACGAGCAGTACTTC

clone_size: .
d_call: .
j_call: TRBJ2-6
v_call: TRBV5-4
cdr3_aa: CASSPMTTGANVLTF
cdr3_nt: TGTGCCAGCAGCCCCATGACTACTGGGGCCAACGTCCTGACTTTC

clone_size: .
d_call: TRBD1
j_call: TRBJ2-7
v_call: TRBV10-1
cdr3_aa: CASRPGQGSYEQYF
cdr3_nt: TGCGCCAGCAGGCCGGGACAGGGGTCCTACGAGCAGTACTTC

clone_size: .
d_call: .
j_call: TRBJ1-4
v_call: TRBV27
cdr3_aa: CASSSRVNEKLFF
cdr3_nt: TGTGCCAGCAGTTCCAGGGTGAATGAAAAACTGTTTTTT

clone_size: .
d_call: TRBD1
j_call: TRBJ2-1
v_call: TRBV27
cdr3_aa: CASSSQGEYNEQFF
cdr3_nt: TGTGCCAGCAGTTCCCAGGGGGAGTACAATGAGCAGTTCTTC

clone_size: .
d_call: TRBD1
j_call: TRBJ2-3
v_call: TRBV4-1
cdr3_aa: CASSQDPWTGFDTQYF
cdr3_nt: TGCGCCAGCAGCCAAGACCCTTGGACAGGTTTCGATACGCAGTATTTT

clone_size: .
d_call: TRBD1
j_call: TRBJ2-2
v_call: TRBV7-9
cdr3_aa: CASSLRGTGGTGELFF
cdr3_nt: TGTGCCAGCAGCTTAAGGGGGACAGGGGGCACCGGGGAGCTGTTTTTT

clone_size: .
d_call: TRBD1
j_call: TRBJ1-2
v_call: TRBV29-1
cdr3_aa: CSVPWDRGLGYTF
cdr3_nt: TGCAGCGTCCCCTGGGACAGGGGGCTTGGCTACACCTTC

clone_size: .
d_call: .
j_call: TRBJ2-5
v_call: TRBV11-2
cdr3_aa: CASSFHQSGSRAGETQYF
cdr3_nt: TGTGCCAGCAGCTTTCACCAGTCAGGAAGCAGGGCCGGGGAGACCCAGTACTTC

clone_size: .
d_call: .
j_call: TRBJ1-2
v_call: TRBV5-1
cdr3_aa: CASSLDRVRGYTF
cdr3_nt: TGCGCCAGCAGCTTGGACAGGGTCCGGGGCTACACCTTC

clone_size: once
d_call: .
j_call: TRBJ1-2
v_call: TRBV19
cdr3_aa: CASSGGSGSDGYTF
cdr3_nt: TGTGCCAGTAGCGGGGGTTCAGGGTCGGATGGCTACACCTTC

clone_size: .
d_call: .
j_call: TRBJ2-2
v_call: TRBV10-1
cdr3_aa: CASSDGTSNGELFF
cdr3_nt: TGCGCCAGCAGTGACGGGACTTCCAACGGGGAGCTGTTTTTT

clone_size: .
d_call: .
j_call: TRBJ2-2
v_call: TRBV2
cdr3_aa: CASSGDSGELFF
cdr3_nt: TGTGCCAGCAGTGGGGACTCCGGGGAGCTGTTTTTT

clone_size: .
d_call: .
j_call: TRBJ2-3
v_call: TRBV7-9
cdr3_aa: CSSSFQGNTDTQYF
cdr3_nt: TGTTCCAGCAGCTTCCAGGGGAACACAGATACGCAGTATTTT

clone_size: .
d_call: .
j_call: TRBJ2-7
v_call: TRBV6-1
cdr3_aa: CASDPEGVYEQYF
cdr3_nt: TGTGCCAGCGACCCTGAGGGGGTCTACGAGCAGTACTTC

clone_size: few
d_call: .
j_call: TRBJ2-7
v_call: TRBV5-1
cdr3_aa: CASSFWAGSSYEQYF
cdr3_nt: TGCGCCAGCAGCTTTTGGGCCGGCAGCTCCTACGAGCAGTACTTC

clone_size: .
d_call: TRBD2
j_call: TRBJ2-3
v_call: TRBV4-1
cdr3_aa: CASSRFRLAGSTDTQYF
cdr3_nt: TGCGCCAGCAGCCGATTCCGACTAGCGGGGTCCACAGATACGCAGTATTTT

clone_size: .
d_call: .
j_call: TRBJ1-6
v_call: TRBV30
cdr3_aa: CAWRGGNSPLHF
cdr3_nt: TGTGCCTGGAGGGGGGGGAATTCACCCCTCCACTTT

clone_size: .
d_call: TRBD2
j_call: TRBJ2-3
v_call: TRBV9
cdr3_aa: CASSGTSGRGDTQYF
cdr3_nt: TGTGCCAGCAGCGGGACTAGCGGGAGGGGAGATACGCAGTATTTT

clone_size: few
d_call: .
j_call: TRBJ2-5
v_call: TRBV5-5
cdr3_aa: CASSARTPSRTQYF
cdr3_nt: TGTGCCAGCAGCGCCCGGACTCCATCCCGGACCCAGTACTTC

clone_size: .
d_call: TRBD1
j_call: TRBJ2-7
v_call: TRBV4-1
cdr3_aa: CASSQEHRGSYEQYF
cdr3_nt: TGCGCCAGCAGCCAAGAACACAGGGGCTCCTACGAGCAGTACTTC

clone_size: once
d_call: .
j_call: TRBJ2-5
v_call: TRBV12-5
cdr3_aa: CASGLPPGAGLAQETQYF
cdr3_nt: TGTGCTAGTGGTTTGCCCCCTGGGGCGGGGCTCGCCCAAGAGACCCAGTACTTC

clone_size: .
d_call: TRBD1
j_call: TRBJ1-1
v_call: TRBV19
cdr3_aa: CASITQGAFTEAFF
cdr3_nt: TGTGCCAGTATCACACAGGGGGCTTTCACTGAAGCTTTCTTT

clone_size: .
d_call: .
j_call: TRBJ2-2
v_call: TRBV13
cdr3_aa: CASSPRVTNTGELFF
cdr3_nt: TGTGCCAGCAGCCCACGAGTAACGAACACCGGGGAGCTGTTTTTT

clone_size: .
d_call: .
j_call: TRBJ1-2
v_call: TRBV4-1
cdr3_aa: CASSQDEAGGYGYTF
cdr3_nt: TGCGCCAGCAGCCAAGATGAGGCAGGCGGGTATGGCTACACCTTC

clone_size: once
d_call: TRBD2
j_call: TRBJ2-5
v_call: TRBV2
cdr3_aa: CASSGTRRAGETQYF
cdr3_nt: TGTGCCAGCAGTGGGACTAGGCGCGCGGGTGAGACCCAGTACTTC

clone_size: .
d_call: TRBD1
j_call: TRBJ1-6
v_call: TRBV7-2
cdr3_aa: CASIAGATGISSPLHF
cdr3_nt: TGTGCCAGCATCGCTGGAGCGACAGGGATCTCTTCACCCCTCCACTTT

clone_size: .
d_call: .
j_call: TRBJ1-6
v_call: TRBV27
cdr3_aa: CASSFTGLTGNSPLHF
cdr3_nt: TGTGCCAGCAGTTTTACAGGGCTAACGGGGAATTCACCCCTCCACTTT

clone_size: .
d_call: TRBD1
j_call: TRBJ2-7
v_call: TRBV19
cdr3_aa: CASSSGTGGSEQYF
cdr3_nt: TGTGCCAGTAGTTCCGGGACAGGGGGCAGCGAGCAGTACTTC

clone_size: .
d_call: .
j_call: TRBJ1-3
v_call: TRBV30
cdr3_aa: CAWSASSSGNTIYF
cdr3_nt: TGTGCCTGGAGTGCCAGTTCCTCTGGAAACACCATATATTTT

clone_size: .
d_call: TRBD2
j_call: TRBJ2-3
v_call: TRBV14
cdr3_aa: CASSQFGGETDTQYF
cdr3_nt: TGTGCCAGCAGCCAATTCGGGGGGGAGACAGATACGCAGTATTTT

clone_size: .
d_call: .
j_call: TRBJ1-2
v_call: TRBV2
cdr3_aa: CASRRTESGGYTF
cdr3_nt: TGTGCCAGCAGGCGGACAGAGTCGGGTGGCTACACCTTC

clone_size: .
d_call: .
j_call: TRBJ2-7
v_call: TRBV5-5
cdr3_aa: CASTPKVRDYEQYF
cdr3_nt: TGTGCCAGCACCCCGAAAGTGAGAGACTACGAGCAGTACTTC

clone_size: .
d_call: .
j_call: TRBJ2-3
v_call: TRBV6-5
cdr3_aa: CASKRGDTQYF
cdr3_nt: TGTGCCAGCAAAAGGGGAGATACGCAGTATTTT

clone_size: once
d_call: .
j_call: TRBJ2-3
v_call: TRBV18
cdr3_aa: CASSPRILAVTQYF
cdr3_nt: TGTGCCAGCTCACCACGGATCTTGGCGGTTACGCAGTATTTT

clone_size: .
d_call: .
j_call: TRBJ1-1
v_call: TRBV9
cdr3_aa: CASSGVGTEAFF
cdr3_nt: TGTGCCAGCAGCGGAGTCGGCACTGAAGCTTTCTTT

clone_size: once
d_call: TRBD2
j_call: TRBJ2-3
v_call: TRBV9
cdr3_aa: CASSVMSSGGPGTQYF
cdr3_nt: TGTGCCAGCAGCGTTATGTCTAGCGGGGGTCCGGGTACGCAGTATTTT

clone_size: .
d_call: TRBD2
j_call: TRBJ2-5
v_call: TRBV5-1
cdr3_aa: CASVPIAGVRGVETQYF
cdr3_nt: TGCGCCAGCGTCCCCATAGCGGGAGTAAGAGGAGTGGAGACCCAGTACTTC

clone_size: .
d_call: TRBD1
j_call: TRBJ2-2
v_call: TRBV6-5
cdr3_aa: CASGSGTGSTGELFF
cdr3_nt: TGTGCCAGCGGTTCCGGGACAGGGAGTACCGGGGAGCTGTTTTTT